A selection of T cell receptor beta chains follows, all from one sample in a study of blood T cell repertoires in COVID-19. Measured with immunoSEQ multiplex PCR; TCRdb has only the in-frame clones, and not every one. This table has 130,000 or so clones, 88% appearing once. Sequencing was performed on peripheral blood. The receptors come from a man aged 55-75 years with active or convalescent COVID-19. Both conserved end residues are part of each CDR3. D genes are given only for firm matches. The size of a clone is reported for some rows only, either as once, few or many, or as a class for expanded clones.

>TRBJ2-1|15|TRBV9|.|TRBD2
TGTGCCAGCAGCACTCTAGCGGGAGGACGTAATGAGCAGTTCTTC
CASSTLAGGRNEQFF
>TRBJ2-1|16|TRBV11-2|.|TRBD2
TGTGCCAGCAGCTTAGACTCGGGTCTAGCGGGATATGAGCAGTTCTTC
CASSLDSGLAGYEQFF
>TRBJ2-2|16|TRBV5-1|.|.
TGCGCCAGCAGCTTGGATGTAGCGGAAGGCACCGGGGAGCTGTTTTTT
CASSLDVAEGTGELFF
>TRBJ2-7|16|TRBV11-2|.|TRBD1
TGTGCCAGCAGCGGGACAGGGGGTTTTAGAGGACACGAGCAGTACTTC
CASSGTGGFRGHEQYF
>TRBJ1-3|16|TRBV15|.|.
TGTGCCACCAGCAGACCCCCCCTAATATCTGGAAACACCATATATTTT
CATSRPPLISGNTIYF
>TRBJ1-4|18|TRBV28|.|.
TGTGCCAGCAGTTTAAGTCAGGGGTTTATCGCAACTAATGAAAAACTGTTTTTT
CASSLSQGFIATNEKLFF
>TRBJ2-3|11|TRBV5-1|.|.
TGCGCCAGCCGGGAGCAACATACGCAGTATTTT
CASREQHTQYF
>TRBJ2-3|15|TRBV27|.|.
TGTGCCAGCAGTTTATCCCTGGACGGGGCAGATACGCAGTATTTT
CASSLSLDGADTQYF
>TRBJ2-1|18|TRBV7-2|.|TRBD2
TGTGCCAGCAGCCCGCAGGGGAGAATAGCGGGAGGGCCCAATGAGCAGTTCTTC
CASSPQGRIAGGPNEQFF
>TRBJ1-5|17|TRBV5-5|once|TRBD1
TGTGCCAGCAGCTTACGGGACAGAGCATATAGCAATCAGCCCCAGCATTTT
CASSLRDRAYSNQPQHF
>TRBJ1-3|14|TRBV7-8|.|TRBD1
TGTGCCAGCAGCTTACAGGGGGTAGGAAACACCATATATTTT
CASSLQGVGNTIYF
>TRBJ2-2|15|TRBV3-1/TRBV3-2|.|TRBD1
TGTGCCAGCAGCGTGGGACAGTCGAACACCGGGGAGCTGTTTTTT
CASSVGQSNTGELFF
>TRBJ1-5|13|TRBV10-3|once|TRBD1
TGTGCCGCAGGCAGGGGGCAAAATCAGCCCCAGCATTTT
CAAGRGQNQPQHF
>TRBJ2-2|17|TRBV6-2/TRBV6-3|.|.
TGTGCCAGCAGTTCCCATACGGGAGCGACGAACACCGGGGAGCTGTTTTTT
CASSSHTGATNTGELFF
>TRBJ2-3|14|TRBV28|.|TRBD1
TGTGCCAGCAGTTTCCAGGGGGCCACAGATACGCAGTATTTT
CASSFQGATDTQYF
>TRBJ2-5|16|TRBV4-2|.|.
TGTGCCAGCAGCCAAGATCAAAAAACTAGACAAGAGACCCAGTACTTC
CASSQDQKTRQETQYF
>TRBJ2-1|16|TRBV18|.|TRBD2
TGTGCCAGCTCATCGTTAGCGGGAGTCTCCTACAATGAGCAGTTCTTC
CASSSLAGVSYNEQFF
>TRBJ1-5|12|TRBV6-6|.|TRBD1
TGTGCCACTACAGGGGGCGGTCAGCCCCAGCATTTT
CATTGGGQPQHF